Listed below are T cell receptor beta chains from one sample, sequenced in a study of blood T cell repertoires in COVID-19. Sequencing was performed with immunoSEQ multiplex PCR; in TCRdb, only in-frame clones are kept and a portion is missing. The table shows 270,000 or so clones, with approximately 89% occurring only once. The specimen sequenced was PBMCs or T cells enriched from blood (not recorded which). These receptors originate from a woman younger than 35 who had recovered from COVID-19. CDR3s include the opening cysteine and the closing phenylalanine or tryptophan. The D gene is left open where the match is weak. For some rows the clone size is stated as once, few or many, or as a class when expanded; others skip it.

v_gene	j_gene	abundance	d_gene	CDR3aa	CDR3nt
TRBV7-2	TRBJ2-7	.	.	CASSLRWWGPYEQYF	TGTGCCAGCAGCTTAAGGTGGTGGGGGCCGTACGAGCAGTACTTC
TRBV28	TRBJ1-6	.	.	CASSLRSSPLHF	TGTGCCAGCAGTTTAAGGAGTTCACCCCTCCACTTT
TRBV7-9	TRBJ2-5	.	.	CASSSEAGEETQYF	TGTGCCAGCAGCTCAGAGGCTGGGGAGGAGACCCAGTACTTC
TRBV7-6	TRBJ2-2	once	TRBD2	CASSNGLAGDPGSTGELFF	TGTGCCAGCTCGAACGGGCTAGCGGGGGACCCGGGGAGCACCGGGGAGCTGTTTTTT
TRBV4-1	TRBJ2-1	.	.	CASSKDSSSYNEQFF	TGCGCCAGCAGCAAGGACTCGAGCTCCTACAATGAGCAGTTCTTC
TRBV9	TRBJ1-2	.	.	CASNGGENYGYTF	TGTGCCAGCAACGGGGGGGAAAACTATGGCTACACCTTC
TRBV10-3	TRBJ1-1	.	TRBD1	CAISENKPGGMNTEAFF	TGTGCCATCAGCGAGAACAAACCAGGGGGTATGAACACTGAAGCTTTCTTT
TRBV6-2/TRBV6-3	TRBJ2-3	.	TRBD1	CASSYRQGSDTQYF	TGTGCCAGCAGTTACCGACAGGGGTCGGATACGCAGTATTTT
TRBV18	TRBJ2-3	.	.	CASSPPSGGVNTQYF	TGTGCCAGCTCACCACCGAGTGGAGGGGTAAATACGCAGTATTTT
TRBV27	TRBJ2-3	.	TRBD2	CASSLSSGSGTDTQYF	TGTGCCAGCAGTTTATCTAGCGGGAGTGGCACAGATACGCAGTATTTT
TRBV11-2	TRBJ1-3	.	TRBD1	CASSSTGAGNTIYF	TGTGCCAGCAGCTCAACAGGGGCTGGAAACACCATATATTTT
TRBV4-1	TRBJ1-2	.	TRBD1	CASSQALGGRRGWYGYTF	TGCGCCAGCAGCCAGGCCTTAGGGGGCCGGAGGGGATGGTATGGCTACACCTTC
TRBV19	TRBJ1-4	.	.	CASSAGTWNEKLFF	TGTGCCAGTAGTGCCGGGACATGGAATGAAAAACTGTTTTTT
TRBV5-1	TRBJ1-4	.	.	CASSFSTGQEKLFF	TGCGCCAGCAGCTTTTCCACAGGGCAGGAAAAACTGTTTTTT
TRBV28	TRBJ1-4	.	.	CASSLLVRVEKLFF	TGTGCCAGCAGTTTATTGGTCAGGGTCGAAAAACTGTTTTTT
TRBV19	TRBJ2-2	few	.	CASSTKDFTGELFF	TGTGCCAGTAGTACAAAGGACTTCACCGGGGAGCTGTTTTTT
TRBV6-2/TRBV6-3	TRBJ2-3	.	TRBD1	CASSDDRAPDTQYF	TGTGCCAGCAGTGATGACAGGGCCCCAGATACGCAGTATTTT
TRBV7-9	TRBJ2-2	.	TRBD1	CASSPRDRVGTGELFF	TGTGCCAGCAGCCCACGGGACAGGGTCGGCACCGGGGAGCTGTTTTTT
TRBV4-1	TRBJ1-1	.	.	CASSQAGVGVNTEAFF	TGCGCCAGCAGCCAAGCAGGGGTGGGAGTCAACACTGAAGCTTTCTTT
TRBV4-2	TRBJ2-7	.	TRBD1	CASSQAQGESYEQYF	TGTGCCAGCAGCCAAGCACAGGGGGAGAGCTACGAGCAGTACTTC
TRBV12-3/TRBV12-4	TRBJ1-1	.	.	CASSLGAGAFF	TGTGCCAGCAGTTTGGGCGCTGGGGCTTTCTTT
TRBV5-6	TRBJ2-2	few	TRBD2	CASSRVAGEELFF	TGTGCCAGCAGCAGGGTAGCGGGAGAGGAGCTGTTTTTT
TRBV29-1	TRBJ1-2	.	TRBD1	CSVEDGDSYGYTF	TGCAGCGTTGAAGACGGGGACAGTTATGGCTACACCTTC
TRBV18	TRBJ2-1	.	.	CASSPGALRNNEQFF	TGTGCCAGCTCACCAGGGGCTTTACGGAACAATGAGCAGTTCTTC
TRBV19	TRBJ2-1	.	TRBD2	CASSGLGLAGGRTSNEQFF	TGTGCCAGTAGTGGCCTTGGACTAGCGGGAGGCCGAACCTCTAATGAGCAGTTCTTC
TRBV30	TRBJ1-6	.	TRBD1	CAWRGQGYSPLHF	TGTGCCTGGAGAGGACAGGGGTATTCACCCCTCCACTTT
TRBV2	TRBJ2-7	few	.	CASSPTGREKSYEQYF	TGTGCCAGCAGCCCCACCGGGCGGGAAAAATCCTACGAGCAGTACTTC
TRBV27	TRBJ1-1	.	.	CASSLDTSVDRWSHTEAFF	TGTGCCAGCAGTTTAGATACTAGCGTAGACAGGTGGTCACACACTGAAGCTTTCTTT
TRBV19	TRBJ1-5	.	.	CASTLGRTGHLQPQHF	TGTGCCAGTACCCTGGGGAGGACCGGACACCTTCAGCCCCAGCATTTT
TRBV11-2	TRBJ1-3	.	.	CASSPLSSGNTIYF	TGTGCCAGCAGCCCTCTGAGCTCTGGAAACACCATATATTTT
TRBV27	TRBJ2-5	.	TRBD1	CASRDQTGGFVETQYF	TGTGCCAGCAGGGACCAGACAGGGGGCTTCGTAGAGACCCAGTACTTC
TRBV3-1/TRBV3-2	TRBJ1-2	.	.	CASSQDGPGYAYGYTF	TGTGCCAGCAGCCAAGACGGCCCAGGGTACGCCTATGGCTACACCTTC
TRBV5-1	TRBJ2-2	.	.	CASSLYPDTGELFF	TGCGCCAGCAGCTTGTATCCAGACACCGGGGAGCTGTTTTTT
TRBV28	TRBJ1-2	.	TRBD1	CASRLHTGQASYGYTF	TGTGCCAGCAGACTCCATACGGGACAGGCGAGCTATGGCTACACCTTC
TRBV16	TRBJ1-1	.	TRBD1	CASSQPWGAGGNTEAFF	TGTGCCAGCAGCCAACCTTGGGGCGCAGGGGGGAACACTGAAGCTTTCTTT
TRBV6-5	TRBJ2-7	few	.	CASRTAGGFYEQYF	TGTGCCAGCAGGACGGCGGGCGGATTCTACGAGCAGTACTTC
TRBV6-2/TRBV6-3	TRBJ1-2	.	.	CASSTPNYGYTF	TGTGCCAGCAGTACACCCAACTATGGCTACACCTTC
TRBV5-5	TRBJ2-7	.	.	CASSYGWAGPSYEQYF	TGTGCCAGCAGCTATGGATGGGCAGGGCCCTCCTACGAGCAGTACTTC
TRBV28	TRBJ2-7	.	.	CASSSPTLRASYEQYF	TGTGCCAGCAGTTCCCCGACTTTGCGGGCTTCCTACGAGCAGTACTTC
TRBV4-1	TRBJ2-2	.	TRBD2	CASSQDSGLAGRGGELFF	TGCGCCAGCAGCCAAGATTCGGGACTAGCGGGAAGGGGCGGGGAGCTGTTTTTT
TRBV28	TRBJ2-7	few	.	CASTPAGLYEQYF	TGTGCCAGCACTCCCGCAGGACTCTACGAGCAGTACTTC
TRBV6-5	TRBJ1-6	.	.	CASRSSMDTGPSRF	TGTGCCAGCAGATCGTCAATGGACACCGGCCCCTCTCGCTTT
TRBV10-3	TRBJ2-5	.	.	CAISEGETRTAYQETQYF	TGTGCCATCAGTGAGGGAGAAACCCGGACAGCGTACCAAGAGACCCAGTACTTC
TRBV20-1	TRBJ2-1	.	TRBD2	CSAGGALQFF	TGCAGTGCCGGGGGGGCTTTACAGTTCTTC
TRBV7-9	TRBJ2-1	.	.	CAFELSQGPYNEQFF	TGTGCCTTCGAGCTTTCACAGGGCCCCTACAATGAGCAGTTCTTC
TRBV7-3	TRBJ2-1	.	.	CASSLSGYNEQFF	TGTGCCAGCAGCTTAAGCGGCTACAATGAGCAGTTCTTC
TRBV7-2	TRBJ1-2	.	.	CASSADTNYGYTF	TGTGCCAGCAGCGCCGACACTAACTATGGCTACACCTTC
TRBV18	TRBJ2-7	.	TRBD1	CASSPFGTGGVYEQYF	TGTGCCAGCTCACCATTTGGGACAGGGGGAGTCTACGAGCAGTACTTC
TRBV2	TRBJ2-7	.	.	CASSEPEGVYEQYF	TGTGCCAGCAGTGAGCCCGAGGGGGTCTACGAGCAGTACTTC
TRBV7-6	TRBJ2-3	.	TRBD2	CASSGGTSGRAGTDTQYF	TGTGCCAGCAGCGGCGGGACTAGCGGGAGGGCCGGCACAGATACGCAGTATTTT
TRBV27	TRBJ1-5	.	TRBD1	CASSLFRGINQPQHF	TGTGCCAGCAGTTTATTCAGGGGGATCAATCAGCCCCAGCATTTT
TRBV4-2	TRBJ1-4	.	.	CASSQEVGQVGEKLFF	TGTGCCAGCAGCCAAGAAGTGGGACAAGTCGGCGAAAAACTGTTTTTT
TRBV4-1	TRBJ1-2	.	.	CASTGPGDGANYGYTF	TGCGCCAGCACCGGACCAGGGGATGGAGCTAACTATGGCTACACCTTC
TRBV5-4	TRBJ1-1	.	.	CASSLWQFPEAFF	TGTGCCAGCAGCTTGTGGCAGTTCCCTGAAGCTTTCTTT